These 30 T cell receptor beta chains were all obtained from the same sample, sequenced in a study of blood T cell repertoires in COVID-19. TCRdb keeps only in-frame clones here, not all; method: immunoSEQ multiplex PCR. The table has 250,000 to 300,000 clones, less than 90% seen once. Source material: peripheral blood. These receptor sequences come from a woman in her 70s with COVID-19, enrolled during active disease.

This clone appeared a few times. The V gene is TRBV5-6, the J gene TRBJ2-1; TRBD1 aligns across 7 bases. Germline assignment: CDR1 SGHDT and CDR2 YYEEEE. V lost 0 bases and J lost 1; bases outside the gene matches: 10. CDR3 length: 18 residues. CDR3 nucleotide sequence: TGTGCCAGCAGCTTGGGACAGGGTAGCTACTGGTCCTACAATGAGCAGTTCTTC. This sequence encodes CASSLGQGSYWSYNEQFF. The full variable domain, in which reference TRBV5-6 and TRBJ2-1 provide the parts outside the CDR3, is DAGVTQSPTHLIKTRGQQVTLRCSPKSGHDTVSWYQQALGQGPQFIFQYYEEEERQRGNFPDRFSGHQFPNYSSELNVNALLLGDSALYLCASSLGQGSYWSYNEQFFGPGTRLTVL.

The CDR3 nucleotides read TGTGCCTGGACCCAGGCCCCGGCGGAGACCCAGTACTTC. It yields the protein CAWTQAPAETQYF. The rearrangement links TRBV30 to TRBJ2-5; D is ambiguous. CDR3 size: 13 residues. Trimming removed 4 bases from V and 5 bases from J, with 14 bases in between. Germline loops: CDR1 GTSNPN, CDR2 SVGIG (reference sequence).

The chain is built from TRBV18 and TRBJ1-5; 7 bases align to TRBD1. This CDR3 is built from 15 residues. V lost 6 bases, J lost 3 bases, and 8 bases stayed unmatched. CDR1 and CDR2 (germline): KGHSH, LQKENI. In DNA form, the CDR3 reads TGTGCCAGCTCCCAGGGGGGCGGGGACAATCAGCCCCAGCATTTT. Encoded protein: CASSQGGGDNQPQHF.

The CDR3 spells CASSPGGANVLTF. CDR3 DNA: TGTGCCAGTAGCCCGGGGGGGGCCAACGTCCTGACTTTC. The chain combines TRBV19 with TRBJ2-6, with D possibly TRBD2 on 5 matching bases. With 6 bases removed from V and 4 bases from J, the gap between germline ends came to 7 bases. The CDR3 contains 13 residues. Germline loops: CDR1 LNHDA, CDR2 SQIVND (reference sequence).

The chain has TRBV5-1 and TRBJ2-1; 8 bases line up with TRBD2. The CDR3 runs 15 residues. V lost 0 bases, J lost 8 bases, and 7 bases stayed unmatched. CDR1 SGHRS and CDR2 YFSETQ come from the germline V gene. CDR3 nucleotide sequence: TGCGCCAGCAGCTTGGTAGCGGGGTACGCCGATGAGCAGTTCTTC. Translated: CASSLVAGYADEQFF.

The rearrangement joins TRBV29-1 to TRBJ1-4, with a possible D match to TRBD1 (5 bases). Per the germline V gene, CDR1 is SQVTM and CDR2 is ANQGSEA. CDR3 length: 16 amino acids. Between the trimmed V and J ends, which lost 4 bases and 0 bases, there was a span of 15 bases. The CDR3 DNA follows: TGCAGCGTTGGGGGGGAGGCTGGTGCAACTAATGAAAAACTGTTTTTT. Its translation: CSVGGEAGATNEKLFF.

This clone is a singleton in its sample. The V call is TRBV19, the J call TRBJ2-1; no firm D call. Germline assignment: CDR1 LNHDA and CDR2 SQIVND (reference sequence). The V gene lost 3 bases and the J gene lost 0 bases, with 9 bases spanning the gap. CDR3 length: 15 residues. CDR3 nucleotide sequence: TGTGCCAGTAGTATGGCACCTAGCTCCTACAATGAGCAGTTCTTC. It encodes CASSMAPSSYNEQFF.

This clone showed up just a few times. The chain links TRBV10-3 to TRBJ1-1, with 11 bases lining up with TRBD1. The CDR3 has 17 residues. Germline CDR1 reads ENHRY; CDR2 reads SYGVKD. V lost 4 bases and J lost 0; bases outside the gene matches: 7. The CDR3 region has the DNA TGTGCCATCAGTGTTACGGGACAGGGGGGGATGAACACTGAAGCTTTCTTT. As protein: CAISVTGQGGMNTEAFF.

The chain couples TRBV19 to TRBJ1-5; D is ambiguous. Trimming left V 5 bases short and J 5 bases short, with 10 bases between. Per germline, CDR1 LNHDA and CDR2 SQIVND (reference sequence). There are 13 residues in the CDR3. The CDR3 nucleotides are TGTGCCAGTAGTCTCCGGAGGGATCAGCCCCAGCATTTT. It is translated as CASSLRRDQPQHF.

This clone came up once. The chain carries TRBV19 and TRBJ2-1; 7 nucleotides align to TRBD1. J lost 8 bases, V lost 8 bases, and 6 bases had no gene match. CDR1 is LNHDA and CDR2 is SQIVND in the germline V gene (reference sequence). The CDR3 has 12 amino acids. The CDR3 sequence is CASLDRAYEQFF. CDR3 in DNA: TGTGCCAGTCTCGACAGGGCCTATGAGCAGTTCTTC.

This chain links TRBV18 with TRBJ1-2; 10 nucleotides align to TRBD1. CDR3 size: 14 residues. The ends lost 2 bases at V and 8 bases at J; junction bases unmatched: 5. Germline V gives CDR1 KGHSH, CDR2 LQKENI. The CDR3 sequence: CASSPGQGGTGYTF. The CDR3 nucleotides are TGTGCCAGCTCACCAGGACAGGGGGGAACGGGCTACACCTTC.

The chain couples TRBV18 to TRBJ1-2, with a possible D match to TRBD1 (6 bases). Germline CDR1 reads KGHSH; CDR2 reads LQKENI. V gave up 5 bases and J gave up 4 bases, with 14 bases separating them. This CDR3 region has 14 residues. CDR3 DNA sequence: TGTGCCAGCTCAGAGGCAGGGGAAAGCTATGGCTACACCTTC. This translates into CASSEAGESYGYTF.

V usage is TRBV28 and J usage is TRBJ1-1; D may be TRBD1 (6 bases). The V gene lost 4 bases and the J gene lost 3 bases, with 15 bases spanning the gap. Germline assignment: CDR1 MDHEN and CDR2 SYDVKM. This CDR3 is 15 amino acids long. CDR3 residues: CASSSPRGGYTEAFF. In nucleotides, the CDR3 is TGTGCCAGCAGTTCTCCCAGGGGTGGGTACACTGAAGCTTTCTTT.

The chain recombines TRBV3-1 (or the pseudogene TRBV3-2) with TRBJ2-7; TRBD2 matches at 9 bases. The germline CDR1 and CDR2 sequences are LGHDT and YNNKEL (reference sequence). This CDR3 has 16 residues. Germline trimming cut 1 base from V and 2 bases from J; bases unmatched to any gene: 6. In DNA, the CDR3 is TGTGCCAGCAGCCAAGTGACTAGCGGCACGACCTACGAGCAGTACTTC. It is translated as CASSQVTSGTTYEQYF.

The chain carries TRBV18 and TRBJ2-7; no clear D. Trimming took 6 bases from V and 2 from J, leaving 11 bases between them. This CDR3 is 13 amino acids long. Germline V gene data show CDR1 as KGHSH and CDR2 as LQKENI. The CDR3 DNA is TGTGCCAGCTCCTATGCCGAAACCTACGAGCAGTACTTC. Translated: CASSYAETYEQYF. The whole variable domain, remainder taken from reference TRBV18 and TRBJ2-7, is NAGVMQNPRHLVRRRGQEARLRCSPMKGHSHVYWYRQLPEEGLKFMVYLQKENIIDESGMPKERFSAEFPKEGPSILRIQQVVRGDSAAYFCASSYAETYEQYFGPGTRLTVT.

The gene calls are TRBV5-1 and TRBJ1-2; D gene ambiguous. Germline CDR1 and CDR2: SGHRS and YFSETQ. The V gene lost 5 bases and the J gene lost 2 bases, with 16 bases spanning the gap. CDR3 length equals 15 residues. CDR3 DNA sequence: TGCGCCAGCAGAGGTCGATCGGAGTCAAACTATGGCTACACCTTC. It translates to CASRGRSESNYGYTF.

The chain employs TRBV27 and TRBJ2-7, with TRBD1 identical over 8 bases. The ends lost 1 base at V and 2 bases at J; junction bases unmatched: 4. Germline V gene sequence: CDR1 MNHEY, CDR2 SMNVEV (reference sequence). The CDR3 has 15 amino acids. CDR3 residues: CASSLLPGGPYEQYF. CDR3 nucleotide sequence: TGTGCCAGCAGTTTATTACCAGGGGGCCCCTACGAGCAGTACTTC.

The chain uses TRBV12-3 or TRBV12-4 and TRBJ2-2; D is undetermined. Trimming left V 3 bases short and J 5 bases short, with 7 bases between. The CDR3 has 13 amino acids. Here the CDR3 reads CASSFSETGELFF. The CDR3 nucleotides are TGTGCCAGCAGTTTCAGTGAAACCGGGGAGCTGTTTTTT.

About this clone: Other DNA sequences of this sample code for an identical CDR3. This chain connects TRBV28 to TRBJ1-5, with TRBD1 as a possible D gene (6 bases). Deletions cut 6 bases from V and 0 bases from J, with 12 bases between. Germline V lookup: CDR1 MDHEN, CDR2 SYDVKM. The CDR3 runs 15 residues. The CDR3 coding sequence is TGTGCCAGCAGCCCGACAGGCTCTAGCAATCAGCCCCAGCATTTT. It encodes CASSPTGSSNQPQHF.

V usage is TRBV11-2 and J usage is TRBJ1-1; D may be TRBD1 (5 bases). The V end lost 4 bases, the J end lost 0 bases, and 15 bases lay between the germline ends. CDR3 length: 16 residues. From germline, CDR1 is SGHAT and CDR2 FQNNGV. CDR3 protein: CASSWGPIGLNTEAFF. The CDR3 DNA reads as TGTGCCAGCAGCTGGGGCCCCATCGGCCTGAACACTGAAGCTTTCTTT.

V and J are TRBV6-4 and TRBJ1-1, with D unresolved. The CDR3 is 13 amino acids. V was shortened by 2 bases and J by 4 bases, with 8 bases between the two germline ends. Germline lookup yields CDR1 MRHNA and CDR2 SNTAGT. The CDR3 reads CASSDEGGTEAFF. The CDR3 DNA sequence: TGTGCCAGCAGTGACGAGGGAGGCACTGAAGCTTTCTTT.

V usage is TRBV6-1 and J usage is TRBJ2-7; D gene ambiguous. The CDR3 contains 14 residues. Germline CDR1 is MNHNS and CDR2 is SASEGT. Trimming cost V 2 bases and J 2 bases, with 10 bases left between them. This CDR3 reads CASSELYSTYEQYF. In DNA form, the CDR3 reads TGTGCCAGCAGTGAACTGTACAGCACCTACGAGCAGTACTTC.

J is TRBJ2-7 and V is TRBV6-2 or TRBV6-3; 8 nucleotides match TRBD1. Germline V gene lookup returns CDR1 MNHEY and CDR2 SVGEGT. The length of the CDR3 is 15 residues. Losses at the gene ends were 0 bases for V and 3 bases for J; bases not matched to a gene: 4. CDR3 DNA sequence: TGTGCCAGCAGTTACTCGAAGACAGGGGTCTACGAGCAGTACTTC. Translating gives CASSYSKTGVYEQYF.

This clone was recorded only once. The V call is TRBV2, the J call TRBJ1-3; TRBD1 matches at 12 bases. Germline V gene sequence: CDR1 SNHLY, CDR2 FYNNEI. This CDR3 has 16 residues. J lost 3 bases, V lost 6 bases, and 6 bases had no gene match. CDR3 amino acids: CASSRDRGQYGNTIYF. The CDR3 coding sequence is TGTGCCAGCAGCCGGGACAGGGGGCAGTATGGAAACACCATATATTTT.

The chain links TRBV10-3 to TRBJ1-1; the D is unclear. The CDR3 length is 17 residues. The germline CDR1 and CDR2 sequences are ENHRY and SYGVKD. V lost 2 bases and J 3 bases, leaving 19 bases between the germline ends. The CDR3 loop is CAISENRDIRNYTEAFF. The DNA of the CDR3 is TGTGCCATCAGTGAGAACCGGGATATAAGAAACTACACTGAAGCTTTCTTT.

The rearrangement links TRBV27 to TRBJ2-7, with 7 bases identical to TRBD2. Germline V gives CDR1 MNHEY, CDR2 SMNVEV (reference sequence). This CDR3 region has 11 residues. The V segment lost 11 bases and the J segment 2 bases; nucleotides outside the gene matches: 3. In DNA, the CDR3 is TGTGCCGGGGCGGGGGCCTACGAGCAGTACTTC. Translating it yields CAGAGAYEQYF.

The chain is built from TRBV27 and TRBJ2-1, with D perhaps TRBD2 (6 bases). CDR1 MNHEY and CDR2 SMNVEV come from the germline V gene (reference sequence). V gave up 6 bases and J gave up 0 bases, with 24 bases separating them. This CDR3 is 19 amino acids long. This chain's CDR3 is CASRGGAPGGLSSYNEQFF. CDR3 coding DNA: TGTGCCAGCAGGGGCGGGGCACCCGGGGGACTCAGCTCCTACAATGAGCAGTTCTTC.

The V and J genes are TRBV4-1 and TRBJ1-5; D is uncertain. The CDR3 is 18 residues long. The V gene's germline CDR1 is MGHRA and CDR2 YSYEKL. V lost 1 base, J lost 5 bases, and 21 bases lay in between. In DNA, the CDR3 is TGCGCCAGCAGCCAAGCCCTGATCGGGTCAGAGCCCGATCAGCCCCAGCATTTT. Residues: CASSQALIGSEPDQPQHF.

V usage is TRBV30 and J usage is TRBJ2-7; D is unclear. Per the germline V gene, CDR1 is GTSNPN and CDR2 is SVGIG (reference sequence). Trimming cost V 3 bases and J 3 bases, with 9 bases left between them. This CDR3 spans 12 amino acids. CDR3 residues: CAWSPTLYEQYF. For the CDR3, the DNA is TGTGCCTGGAGCCCTACCCTCTACGAGCAGTACTTC. The complete variable domain, with remaining parts taken from reference TRBV30 and TRBJ2-7, reads SQTIHQWPATLVQPVGSPLSLECTVEGTSNPNLYWYRQAAGRGLQLLFYSVGIGQISSEVPQNLSASRPQDRQFILSSKKLLLSDSGFYLCAWSPTLYEQYFGPGTRLTVT.

The J gene is TRBJ1-1, the V gene TRBV29-1; D is unclear. V was cut by 2 bases and J by 0 bases, with 16 bases left in between. Germline V gene lookup returns CDR1 SQVTM and CDR2 ANQGSEA. The CDR3 totals 16 residues. The CDR3 DNA follows: TGCAGCGTTGAAAAAGGTCCGGGTAACATGAACACTGAAGCTTTCTTT. Translation: CSVEKGPGNMNTEAFF.